This passage covers 10 T cell receptor beta chains from one sample sequenced in a study of blood T cell repertoires in COVID-19. TCRdb keeps only in-frame clones here, not all; method: immunoSEQ multiplex PCR. The profile shows around 250,000 clones, about 90% of them singletons. Input material: peripheral blood. These receptors all come from a woman aged 55 to 70 with COVID-19, enrolled during active disease.

The J gene is TRBJ2-3, the V gene TRBV11-2; weak D call: TRBD1 (6 bases). Germline loops: CDR1 SGHAT, CDR2 FQNNGV. The CDR3 totals 14 residues. V shed 4 bases and J shed 6 bases, with 14 bases lying between them. CDR3 in DNA: TGTGCCAGCAGCTCCAGACAGGTCCGGGATACGCAGTATTTT. Protein sequence: CASSSRQVRDTQYF.

This clone was detected once. This chain links TRBV5-1 with TRBJ1-1; D unclear. Germline V gene data show CDR1 as SGHRS and CDR2 as YFSETQ. The V and J ends lost 4 bases and 3 bases respectively, with 19 bases between them. The CDR3 is made up of 16 amino acids. CDR3 loop: CASSIRSGMTHTEAFF. The DNA for the CDR3 is TGCGCCAGCAGCATACGCTCCGGGATGACACACACTGAAGCTTTCTTT.

This clone came up a few times. This chain connects TRBV21-1 to TRBJ1-2; the table's D call, TRBD1, has no DNA check behind it. TRBV21-1 is designated a pseudogene. The CDR3 totals 16 residues. CDR3 nucleotide sequence: TGTGCCAGCAGCAAAGGGGTGACCCCAATTCCAGGTGGCTACACCTTC. Its protein product is CASSKGVTPIPGGYTF.

CDR3 amino acids: CASSPSVGTQYF. The CDR3 DNA sequence: TGTGCCAGTAGTCCTAGCGTCGGGACCCAGTACTTC. The J gene is TRBJ2-5, the V gene TRBV19; D perhaps matches TRBD2 (6 bases). The CDR3 extends over 12 amino acids. Germline lookup yields CDR1 LNHDA and CDR2 SQIVND (reference sequence). V was pared by 5 bases and J by 7 bases, with 11 bases between.

The chain links TRBV6-5 to TRBJ1-3; TRBD1 is a possible D gene (6 bases). V lost 5 bases and J lost 4, with 12 bases in between. Germline assignment: CDR1 MNHEY and CDR2 SVGAGI. There are 14 residues in the CDR3. The CDR3 coding sequence is TGTGCCAGCAGTCCAGGGGTCGCCGGAAACACCATATATTTT. It encodes CASSPGVAGNTIYF.

This chain connects TRBV5-4 to TRBJ2-1, with 11 bases that match TRBD2. CDR1 is SGHNT and CDR2 is YYREEE in the germline V gene (reference sequence). The V gene end was trimmed by 1 base and the J gene end by 14 bases; junction bases not matched to a gene: 8. The CDR3 has 14 amino acids. The CDR3 nucleotides are TGTGCCAGCAGCTTGATAGCGGGGGGGCGCGAGAAGTTCTTC. This gives the protein CASSLIAGGREKFF.

The V and J genes are TRBV5-5 and TRBJ1-2, with D possibly being TRBD1 (6 bases). CDR3 size: 14 residues. V lost 1 base and J 4 bases, leaving 11 bases between the germline ends. The germline V gene encodes CDR1 SGHKS and CDR2 YYEKEE (reference sequence). The CDR3 bases are TGTGCCAGCAGCTTGTTACAGGGTGGCTATGGCTACACCTTC. Protein product: CASSLLQGGYGYTF.

This chain joins TRBV25-1 and TRBJ1-4; no definite D call. Germline V CDR1 and CDR2: MGHDK, SYGVNS. CDR3 size: 15 residues. V lost 6 bases to trimming and J lost 1 base, with 12 bases between them. As DNA, the CDR3 is TGTGCCAGCAGGGCCCGGGGTCAAACTAATGAAAAACTGTTTTTT. It yields the protein CASRARGQTNEKLFF.

V and J are TRBV5-5 and TRBJ1-5; D might be TRBD1 (6 bases). Germline V gene sequence: CDR1 SGHKS, CDR2 YYEKEE (reference sequence). V lost 2 bases to trimming and J lost 2 bases, with 26 bases between them. The CDR3 is 20 amino acids. The DNA of the CDR3 is TGTGCCAGCAGCTTCCTCCCGGGGGGGCGCTTAGTATCGGGCAATCAGCCCCAGCATTTT. Amino acid sequence: CASSFLPGGRLVSGNQPQHF.

V and J are TRBV9 and TRBJ1-5; 7 nucleotides agree with TRBD1. Losses at the gene ends were 3 bases for V and 4 bases for J; bases not matched to a gene: 7. The CDR3 extends over 15 amino acids. From germline, CDR1 is SGDLS and CDR2 YYNGEE. In DNA form, the CDR3 reads TGTGCCAGCAGCGCAGGTACAGGGGTAAATCAGCCCCAGCATTTT. This codes for CASSAGTGVNQPQHF. The full variable domain, in which reference TRBV9 and TRBJ1-5 provide the parts outside the CDR3, is DSGVTQTPKHLITATGQRVTLRCSPRSGDLSVYWYQQSLDQGLQFLIQYYNGEERAKGNILERFSAQQFPDLHSELNLSSLELGDSALYFCASSAGTGVNQPQHFGDGTRLSIL.